These 4 T cell receptor beta chains were all obtained from the same sample, sequenced in a study of blood T cell repertoires in COVID-19. The protocol was immunoSEQ multiplex PCR, while the TCRdb copy is restricted to in-frame clones and leaves out a portion. The sample holds over 200,000 clones, just under 90% seen once. Sequencing was done on a sample of peripheral blood. The receptor set was obtained from a man under 40 with COVID-19, enrolled during active disease.

The V call is TRBV3-1 (or the pseudogene TRBV3-2), the J call TRBJ1-1; a weak D match, TRBD1 (6 bases). This CDR3 has 16 amino acids. Trimming pared 0 bases from V and 4 bases from J, leaving 15 bases between. Germline V CDR1 and CDR2: LGHDT, YNNKEL (reference sequence). The CDR3 region has the DNA TGTGCCAGCAGCCAAGATTCGGGCAGGGGTGGCACTGAAGCTTTCTTT. It codes for CASSQDSGRGGTEAFF.

Here the CDR3 reads CASSLGDRGPDLIQPQHF. The CDR3 DNA reads as TGTGCCAGCAGCTTGGGGGACAGGGGGCCGGATCTGATTCAGCCCCAGCATTTT. The V gene is TRBV5-5, the J gene TRBJ1-5; 12 nucleotides agree with TRBD1. CDR1 and CDR2 (germline): SGHKS, YYEKEE (reference sequence). J gave up 6 bases and V 0 bases, and 10 bases lay outside the gene matches. The CDR3 has 18 residues.

The chain couples TRBV12-5 to TRBJ1-1; D ambiguous. Deletions cut 0 bases from V and 6 bases from J, with 11 bases between. Germline assignment: CDR1 LGHNT and CDR2 FRNRAP. The CDR3 has 14 amino acids. For the CDR3, the DNA is TGTGCTAGTGGTTTGGTATTTGGCGGCCCTGAAGCTTTCTTT. Translation gives CASGLVFGGPEAFF.

The CDR3, as DNA: TGCGCCAGCAGTGATTCCACTATACCGGGATACAATGAGCAGTTCTTC. This gives the protein CASSDSTIPGYNEQFF. This chain uses TRBV5-1 with TRBJ2-1; a possible D gene is TRBD2 (5 bases). The CDR3 length is 16 residues. V was pared by 5 bases and J by 4 bases, with 19 bases between. Germline V gene lookup returns CDR1 SGHRS and CDR2 YFSETQ.